Reported below is one TCR beta chain. The antigen this receptor binds is unknown. No much larger clonotype is one base removed from it; base qualities were not supplied. Healthy HIV-negative adults with no recently reported acute infections or vaccinations were included as donors. Every donor was a Caucasian adult residing in Nashville, Tennessee, USA. CD4+ T cells were enriched by magnetic negative selection, after which naive cells were positively selected on CD45RA and the negative fraction was taken as the memory subset. Blood was collected by leukapheresis, and PBMCs were isolated by Ficoll-Histopaque density gradient centrifugation and then cryopreserved in liquid nitrogen vapor phase. Purity and quantity of every magnetically sorted T cell population were checked by analytical flow cytometry. Genomic DNA was isolated from each sorted fraction and quantified by UV absorbance on a Nanodrop 2000c.

The data are from a study of shared clonotypes between healthy human individuals (dated by TCRdb to the early 2020s). Study-level background: The cohort included a few men and a couple of women between 18 and 49 years of age. Blood TCR repertoires of a handful of healthy adults were deeply sequenced to estimate repertoire size and the extent of clonotype sharing between individuals. Per donor, leukapheresis produced somewhere between about 0.94 and 9.5 billion PBMCs. To increase sequencing depth and limit assay-specific biases, different laboratories used diverse techniques to prepare libraries and sequence TCR repertoires. Per donor, three plates each were used for CD4 naive and CD4 memory, two for CD8 naive, and one for CD8 memory. On the study overall, not on this receptor specifically: Larger estimated clonotype richness was generally found for naive subsets than for memory subsets. Compared with non-shared clonotypes, the clonotypes found in all four sorted-subset donors had higher generation probabilities. Incomplete sequencing was indicated by rarefaction of sorted-subset datasets, despite the large sequencing depth. Sampling was restricted to blood, and TCR repertoires in tissue are likely to differ from TCR repertoires in blood. Across a handful of donors, 5% to 6% of naive CD4, approximately 3.6% of naive CD8, 2% to 2.5% of memory CD4, and about 0.4% of memory CD8 clonotypes were shared. Based on pairwise subsampling, the degree of clonotype sharing among donors was expected to be affected by sequencing depth. The genetic and exposure-history diversity represented was limited by the small number of donors.

Taken from cysteine to phenylalanine, the CDR3 has 13 residues. The only DNA kept is the CDR3, 39 bases in frame from the first base. CDR1 and CDR2 are drawn from the germline V gene: SQVTM, ANQGSEA. Germline trimming amounts to 6 bases on V and 5 bases on J, with 8 as the count of junction bases outside the gene matches. Using the deep immunoSEQ assay, TCR CDR3 regions were amplified from genomic DNA by multiplex PCR. Extracted genomic DNA from each cell subset was spread evenly across all wells of several immunoSEQ 96-well plates, with each plate serving as a replicate. For sorted subsets, each replicate PCR was loaded with 200 ng genomic DNA, equivalent to some 27,000 T cell genomes. Purified libraries were measured with a Qubit 3.0 fluorometer, size-checked on a Bioanalyzer 2100, and measured again with the KAPA Library Quantification kit. Every immunoSEQ 96-well plate was sequenced on a separate single-read 150-cycle Illumina NextSeq 550 flow cell. As for how the authors treated the data: Because the immunoSEQ output held only junctional sequences and lacked quality scores, the filtering could not match the filtering applied to full-length reads. To assign V/J genes and CDR3, sequences were annotated using PyIR, a Python wrapper for IgBLAST v1.9, with IMGT germline references. Reads with weak V/J assignments (E-value above 1e-6), missing CDR3, stop codons, out-of-frame junctions, or ambiguous translated residues were removed. V3J clonotypes were defined as sequences sharing the same inferred V gene, J gene, and CDR3 amino acid sequence. The percentage overlap between two repertoires was calculated by dividing the number of shared unique clonotypes by the size of the smaller repertoire. Richness of each repertoire was evaluated using RTK rarefaction, the Chao1 estimator, and Recon v2.1 estimates of unobserved clonotypes. Generation probabilities for all TCRbeta clonotypes obtained by the gDNA method from four donors were computed using OLGA. This is the immuneACCESS table as TCRdb keeps it, with only in-frame sequences that have V and J called. A part of the clones is gone; compared with another copy, unresolved V genes explain less than half, and the rest is unexplained. The DNA gave D and trimming, while V, J and clone size come from that table. The sample yields about 600,000 clones; about 96% were counted once. About 0.057% of the sample goes to the ten largest clones.

This receptor chain uses TRBV29-1 and TRBJ1-2; the central 8 bases match TRBD1. Source material: naive CD4+ T cells sorted from blood. The sample's cell subset or site label, in plain terms: CD45RA+ positively selected. This sequence was found in a woman younger than 45 in good health. The nucleotide sequence is given as TGCAGCGTCGGGTCAGGGGGCCTATATGGCTACACCTTC. This sequence encodes CSVGSGGLYGYTF.